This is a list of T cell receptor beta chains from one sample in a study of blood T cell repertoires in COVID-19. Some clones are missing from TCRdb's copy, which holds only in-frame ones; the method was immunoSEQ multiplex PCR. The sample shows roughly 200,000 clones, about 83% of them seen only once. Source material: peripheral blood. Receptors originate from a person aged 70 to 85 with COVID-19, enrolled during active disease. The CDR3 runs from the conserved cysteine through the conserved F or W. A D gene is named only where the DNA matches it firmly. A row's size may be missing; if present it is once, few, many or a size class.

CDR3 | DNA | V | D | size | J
CASSPGTGVTEAFF | TGTGCCAGCAGCCCCGGGACAGGGGTTACTGAAGCTTTCTTT | TRBV7-2 | TRBD1 | NA | TRBJ1-1
CSVKAADTQYF | TGCAGCGTGAAAGCGGCAGATACGCAGTATTTT | TRBV29-1 | NA | NA | TRBJ2-3
CASSFQKRRGYTF | TGTGCCAGCAGTTTCCAGAAGCGTCGAGGCTACACCTTC | TRBV28 | NA | NA | TRBJ1-2
CASSFLAGPTDTQYF | TGTGCCAGCAGCTTTCTAGCGGGGCCCACAGATACGCAGTATTTT | TRBV7-9 | TRBD2 | NA | TRBJ2-3
CAWSVGQGTDTQYF | TGTGCCTGGAGTGTAGGGCAGGGAACAGATACGCAGTATTTT | TRBV30 | NA | once | TRBJ2-3
CASSLELSSYEQYF | TGCGCCAGCAGCTTAGAACTGAGCTCCTACGAGCAGTACTTC | TRBV5-1 | NA | NA | TRBJ2-7
CASSPRGTGTGLNTEAFF | TGCGCCAGCAGCCCTAGGGGGACAGGAACAGGGTTAAACACTGAAGCTTTCTTT | TRBV5-1 | TRBD1 | NA | TRBJ1-1
CASSPPPRRGLRTGELFF | TGTGCCAGCAGTCCCCCACCCCGCAGGGGGCTAAGGACCGGGGAGCTGTTTTTT | TRBV27 | TRBD1 | few | TRBJ2-2
CASSLLTGGTETQYF | TGTGCCAGCAGCTTACTGACGGGGGGTACAGAGACCCAGTACTTC | TRBV7-9 | TRBD2 | NA | TRBJ2-5
CASSQDPTTSGGIEQFF | TGTGCCAGCAGCCAAGACCCCACGACTAGCGGGGGGATTGAGCAGTTCTTC | TRBV3-1/TRBV3-2 | TRBD2 | NA | TRBJ2-1
CASSLQGTYGYTF | TGTGCCAGCAGCCTACAGGGAACCTATGGCTACACCTTC | TRBV6-5 | NA | NA | TRBJ1-2
CASGRGAGFIRNYGYTF | TGTGCCAGCGGCAGGGGTGCTGGGTTTATCCGAAACTATGGCTACACCTTC | TRBV11-2 | NA | NA | TRBJ1-2
CAWRRQGAYHSPLHF | TGTGCCTGGAGAAGACAGGGGGCTTATCATTCACCCCTCCACTTT | TRBV30 | TRBD1 | NA | TRBJ1-6
CAGHRGSEAFF | TGTGCCGGTCACAGGGGATCTGAAGCTTTCTTT | TRBV30 | TRBD1 | NA | TRBJ1-1
CASSYALLGGYTF | TGTGCCAGCTCCTATGCCCTTCTTGGTGGCTACACCTTC | TRBV5-6 | NA | NA | TRBJ1-2
CASSRLSTDTQYF | TGTGCCAGCAGCCGACTATCCACAGATACGCAGTATTTT | TRBV13 | NA | NA | TRBJ2-3
CASHRTGETQYF | TGTGCCAGCCATCGGACAGGGGAGACCCAGTACTTC | TRBV6-5 | TRBD1 | NA | TRBJ2-5
CASQTSGSRYNEQFF | TGTGCCAGCCAGACTAGCGGGTCCCGCTACAATGAGCAGTTCTTC | TRBV7-9 | TRBD2 | NA | TRBJ2-1
CASSSSDRGEFYGYTF | TGTGCCAGCAGCTCCTCCGACAGGGGTGAATTCTATGGCTACACCTTC | TRBV11-2 | TRBD1 | NA | TRBJ1-2
CASRRQRNEKLFF | TGTGCCAGCAGGCGACAGAGAAATGAAAAACTGTTTTTT | TRBV12-3/TRBV12-4 | NA | NA | TRBJ1-4
CSVVPWPHVYTEAFF | TGCAGCGTTGTCCCGTGGCCACACGTATACACTGAAGCTTTCTTT | TRBV29-1 | NA | NA | TRBJ1-1
CASTTGSGIQETQYF | TGTGCCAGTACTACGGGTAGCGGGATTCAAGAGACCCAGTACTTC | TRBV19 | TRBD2 | once | TRBJ2-5
CASRHRETDTEAFF | TGTGCCAGCAGGCACAGGGAGACGGACACTGAAGCTTTCTTT | TRBV2 | NA | few | TRBJ1-1
CASSLQGGGIDTQYF | TGCGCCAGCAGCTTGCAGGGCGGGGGAATAGATACGCAGTATTTT | TRBV5-1 | TRBD2 | once | TRBJ2-3
CASSPILAGGGNEQFF | TGTGCCAGCAGCCCGATACTAGCGGGAGGGGGCAATGAGCAGTTCTTC | TRBV7-2 | TRBD2 | NA | TRBJ2-1
CASSLRTEQFF | TGTGCCAGCAGTTTAAGGACAGAGCAGTTCTTC | TRBV12-3/TRBV12-4 | NA | NA | TRBJ2-1
CASSPLLAGRTFNKQFF | TGTGCCAGCAGCCCGCTCTTGGCAGGGCGCACCTTTAATAAGCAGTTCTTC | TRBV5-5 | NA | NA | TRBJ2-1
CASSVMGLSNEQFF | TGTGCCAGCAGCGTAATGGGGCTTAGTAATGAGCAGTTCTTC | TRBV9 | NA | NA | TRBJ2-1